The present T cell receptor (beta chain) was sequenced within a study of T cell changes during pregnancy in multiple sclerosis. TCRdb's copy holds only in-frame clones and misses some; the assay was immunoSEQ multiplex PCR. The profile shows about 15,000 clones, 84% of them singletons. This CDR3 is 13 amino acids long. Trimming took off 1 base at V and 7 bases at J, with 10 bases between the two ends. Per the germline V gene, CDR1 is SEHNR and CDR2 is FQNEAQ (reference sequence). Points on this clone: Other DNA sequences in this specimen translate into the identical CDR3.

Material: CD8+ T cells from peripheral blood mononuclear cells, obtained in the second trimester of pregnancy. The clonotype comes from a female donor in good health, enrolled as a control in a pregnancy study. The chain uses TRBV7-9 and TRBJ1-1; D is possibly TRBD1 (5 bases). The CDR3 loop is CASSLGTQNEAFF. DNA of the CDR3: TGTGCCAGCAGCTTAGGGACACAGAATGAAGCTTTCTTT.